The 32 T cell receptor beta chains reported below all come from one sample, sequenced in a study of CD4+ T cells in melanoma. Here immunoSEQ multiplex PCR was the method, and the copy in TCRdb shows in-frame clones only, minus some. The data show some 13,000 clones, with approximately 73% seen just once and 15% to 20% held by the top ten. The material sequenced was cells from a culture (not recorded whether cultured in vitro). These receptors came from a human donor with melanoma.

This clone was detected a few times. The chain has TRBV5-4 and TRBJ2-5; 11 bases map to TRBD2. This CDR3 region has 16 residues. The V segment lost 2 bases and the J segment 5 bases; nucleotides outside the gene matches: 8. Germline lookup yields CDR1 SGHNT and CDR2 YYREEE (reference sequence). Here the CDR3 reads CASSFPSGGLEETQYF. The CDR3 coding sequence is TGTGCCAGCAGCTTTCCTAGCGGGGGGCTTGAGGAGACCCAGTACTTC.

CDR3 in amino acids: CASSSRDLGVNEQFF. The CDR3 nucleotides read TGTGCCAGTAGTTCCCGGGACCTGGGGGTCAATGAGCAGTTCTTC. This chain joins TRBV19 and TRBJ2-1; tentatively, D is TRBD1 or TRBD2 (5 bases each). Trimming cost V 5 bases and J 6 bases, with 17 bases left between them. This CDR3 contains 15 residues. CDR1 LNHDA and CDR2 SQIVND come from the germline V gene (reference sequence). The full variable domain, rest sourced from reference TRBV19 and TRBJ2-1, is DGGITQSPKYLFRKEGQNVTLSCEQNLNHDAMYWYRQDPGQGLRLIYYSQIVNDFQKGDIAEGYSVSREKKESFPLTVTSAQKNPTAFYLCASSSRDLGVNEQFFGPGTRLTVL.

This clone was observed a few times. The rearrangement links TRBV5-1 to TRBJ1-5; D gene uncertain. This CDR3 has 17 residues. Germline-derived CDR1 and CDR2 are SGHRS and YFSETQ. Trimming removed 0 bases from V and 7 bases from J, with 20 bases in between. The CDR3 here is CASSLVLRPGNLQPQHF. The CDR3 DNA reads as TGCGCCAGCAGCTTGGTTCTTAGGCCAGGTAATCTACAGCCCCAGCATTTT.

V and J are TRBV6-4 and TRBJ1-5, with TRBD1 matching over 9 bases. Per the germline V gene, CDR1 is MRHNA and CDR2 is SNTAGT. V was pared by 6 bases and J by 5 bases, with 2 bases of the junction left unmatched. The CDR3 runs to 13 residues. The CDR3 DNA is TGTGCCAGCAGCAGGACAGGGGATCAGCCCCAGCATTTT. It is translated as CASSRTGDQPQHF.

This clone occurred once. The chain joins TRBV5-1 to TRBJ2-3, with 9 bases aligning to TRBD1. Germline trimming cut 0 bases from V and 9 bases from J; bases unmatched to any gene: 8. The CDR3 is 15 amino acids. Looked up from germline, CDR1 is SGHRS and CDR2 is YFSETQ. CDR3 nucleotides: TGCGCCAGCAGCTTGGCGCCGGGGACAGGGACAACGCAGTATTTT. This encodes CASSLAPGTGTTQYF.

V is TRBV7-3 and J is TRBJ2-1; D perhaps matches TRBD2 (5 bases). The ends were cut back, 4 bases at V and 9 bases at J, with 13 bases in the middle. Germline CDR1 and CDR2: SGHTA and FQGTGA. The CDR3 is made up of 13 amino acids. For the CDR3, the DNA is TGTGCCAGCAGCTCCACACTAGTGGCTGAGCAGTTCTTC. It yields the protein CASSSTLVAEQFF.

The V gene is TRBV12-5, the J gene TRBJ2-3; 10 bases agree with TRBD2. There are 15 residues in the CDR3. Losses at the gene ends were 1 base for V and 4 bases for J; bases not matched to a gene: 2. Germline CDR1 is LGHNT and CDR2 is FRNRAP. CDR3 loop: CASGLELAGADTQYF. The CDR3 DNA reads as TGTGCTAGTGGTTTGGAGCTAGCGGGGGCAGATACGCAGTATTTT.

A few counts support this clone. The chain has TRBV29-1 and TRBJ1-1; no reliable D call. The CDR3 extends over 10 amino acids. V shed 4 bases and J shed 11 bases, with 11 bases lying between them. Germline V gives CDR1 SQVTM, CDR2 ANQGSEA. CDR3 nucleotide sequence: TGCAGCGTTGGTGGTGTAATGGCTTTCTTT. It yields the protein CSVGGVMAFF.

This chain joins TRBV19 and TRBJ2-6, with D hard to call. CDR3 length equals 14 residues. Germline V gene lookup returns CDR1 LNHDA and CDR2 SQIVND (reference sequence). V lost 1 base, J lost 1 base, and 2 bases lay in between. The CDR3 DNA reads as TGTGCCAGTAGTATAGTTTCTGGGGCCAACGTCCTGACTTTC. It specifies CASSIVSGANVLTF.

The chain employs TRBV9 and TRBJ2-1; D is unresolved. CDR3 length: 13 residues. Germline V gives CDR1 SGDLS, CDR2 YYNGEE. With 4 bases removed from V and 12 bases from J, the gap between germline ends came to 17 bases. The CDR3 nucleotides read TGTGCCAGCAGCAGGACCCTCCTGGGGTGGCAGTTCTTC. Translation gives CASSRTLLGWQFF. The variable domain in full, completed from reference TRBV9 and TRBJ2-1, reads DSGVTQTPKHLITATGQRVTLRCSPRSGDLSVYWYQQSLDQGLQFLIQYYNGEERAKGNILERFSAQQFPDLHSELNLSSLELGDSALYFCASSRTLLGWQFFGPGTRLTVL.

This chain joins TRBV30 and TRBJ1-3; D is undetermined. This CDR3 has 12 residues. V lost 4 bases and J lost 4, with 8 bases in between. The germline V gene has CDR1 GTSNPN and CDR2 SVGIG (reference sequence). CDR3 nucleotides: TGTGCCTGGAATCTCGTGGGAAACACCATATATTTT. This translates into CAWNLVGNTIYF.

As DNA, the CDR3 is TGTGCCAGCAGACGCGGTACGACGGGCGGGGAGCTGTTTTTT. Translated, it gives CASRRGTTGGELFF. The rearrangement joins TRBV11-3 to TRBJ2-2; unclear D gene. The CDR3 is 14 residues long. Per germline, CDR1 SGHNT and CDR2 YENEEA. V was trimmed by 6 bases and J by 7 bases, leaving 15 bases between them.

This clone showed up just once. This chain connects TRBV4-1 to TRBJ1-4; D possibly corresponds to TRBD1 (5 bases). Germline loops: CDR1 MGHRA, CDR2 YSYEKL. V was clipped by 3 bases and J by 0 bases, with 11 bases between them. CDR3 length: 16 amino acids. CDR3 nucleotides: TGCGCCAGCAGCCAGGCAGGGAGAGCAACTAATGAAAAACTGTTTTTT. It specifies CASSQAGRATNEKLFF.

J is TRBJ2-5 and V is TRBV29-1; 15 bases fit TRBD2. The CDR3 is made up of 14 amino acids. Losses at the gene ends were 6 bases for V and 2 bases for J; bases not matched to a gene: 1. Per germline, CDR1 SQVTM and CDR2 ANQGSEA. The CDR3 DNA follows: TGCAGCGTAGGACTAGCGGGGGGGCAAGAGACCCAGTACTTC. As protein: CSVGLAGGQETQYF.

The DNA of the CDR3 is TGTGCCAGCAGCGCCTATGGGGATAGCACAGATACGCAGTATTTT. It specifies CASSAYGDSTDTQYF. V and J are TRBV9 and TRBJ2-3; D remains unclear. Per the germline V gene, CDR1 is SGDLS and CDR2 is YYNGEE. The CDR3 loop spans 15 amino acids. The V end lost 3 bases, the J end lost 0 bases, and 11 bases lay between the germline ends.

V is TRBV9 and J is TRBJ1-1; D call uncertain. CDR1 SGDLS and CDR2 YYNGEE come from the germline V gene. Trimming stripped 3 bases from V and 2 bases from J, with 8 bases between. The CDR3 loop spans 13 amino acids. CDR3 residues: CASSEGINTEAFF. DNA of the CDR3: TGTGCCAGCAGCGAAGGCATCAACACTGAAGCTTTCTTT.

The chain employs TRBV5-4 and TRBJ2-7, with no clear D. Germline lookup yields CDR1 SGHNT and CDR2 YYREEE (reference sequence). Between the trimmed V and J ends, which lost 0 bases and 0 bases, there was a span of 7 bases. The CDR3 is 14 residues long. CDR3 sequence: CASSLDRNSYEQYF. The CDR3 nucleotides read TGTGCCAGCAGCTTGGATAGGAACTCCTACGAGCAGTACTTC.

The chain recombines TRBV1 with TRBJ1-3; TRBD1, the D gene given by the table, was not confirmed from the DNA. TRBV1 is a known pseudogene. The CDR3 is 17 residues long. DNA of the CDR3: TGCACCAGCAGCCAAGATCTAGACAGGCCCTCTGGAAACACCATATATTTT. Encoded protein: CTSSQDLDRPSGNTIYF.

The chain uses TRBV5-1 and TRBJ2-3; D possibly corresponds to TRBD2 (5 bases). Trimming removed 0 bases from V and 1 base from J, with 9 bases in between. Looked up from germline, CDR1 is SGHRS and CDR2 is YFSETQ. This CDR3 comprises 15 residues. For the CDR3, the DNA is TGCGCCAGCAGCTTGGAGCGGACCGGCACAGATACGCAGTATTTT. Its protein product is CASSLERTGTDTQYF.

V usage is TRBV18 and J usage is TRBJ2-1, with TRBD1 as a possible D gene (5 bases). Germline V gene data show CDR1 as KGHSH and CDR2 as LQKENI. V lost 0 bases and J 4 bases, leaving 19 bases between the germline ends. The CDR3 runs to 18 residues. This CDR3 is CASSPPASQGRTYNEQFF. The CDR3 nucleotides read TGTGCCAGCTCACCACCGGCGTCTCAGGGTAGAACATACAATGAGCAGTTCTTC.

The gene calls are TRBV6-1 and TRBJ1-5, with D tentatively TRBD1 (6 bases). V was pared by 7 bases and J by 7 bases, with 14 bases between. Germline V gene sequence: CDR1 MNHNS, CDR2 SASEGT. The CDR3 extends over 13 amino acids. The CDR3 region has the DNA TGTGCCAGCACTGGAACAGGGAACCAGCCCCAGCATTTT. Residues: CASTGTGNQPQHF.

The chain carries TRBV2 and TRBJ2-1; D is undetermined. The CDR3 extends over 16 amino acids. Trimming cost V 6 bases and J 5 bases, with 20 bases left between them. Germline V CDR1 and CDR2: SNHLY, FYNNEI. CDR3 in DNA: TGTGCCAGCAGCCCCAGCCGCCTTGGGTCGGACAATGAGCAGTTCTTC. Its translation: CASSPSRLGSDNEQFF.

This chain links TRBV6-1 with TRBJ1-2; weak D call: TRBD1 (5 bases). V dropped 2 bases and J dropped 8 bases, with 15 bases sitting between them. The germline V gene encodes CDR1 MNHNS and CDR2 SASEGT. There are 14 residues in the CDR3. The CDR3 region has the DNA TGTGCCAGCAGTGAAAGGGGCAGTAAAAGGGGCTACACCTTC. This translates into CASSERGSKRGYTF.

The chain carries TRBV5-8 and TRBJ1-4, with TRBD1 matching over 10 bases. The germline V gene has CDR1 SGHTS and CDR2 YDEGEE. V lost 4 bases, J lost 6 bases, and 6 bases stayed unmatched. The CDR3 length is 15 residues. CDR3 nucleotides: TGTGCCAGCAGCCCCTATGGGACAGGGGATGAAAAACTGTTTTTT. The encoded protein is CASSPYGTGDEKLFF.

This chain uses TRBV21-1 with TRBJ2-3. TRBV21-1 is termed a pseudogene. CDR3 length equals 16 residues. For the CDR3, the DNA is TGTGCCAGCAGCAAAGAGAGGACCTTAACCCCAGATACGCAGTATTTT. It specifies CASSKERTLTPDTQYF.

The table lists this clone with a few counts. The DNA for the CDR3 is TGTGCCTCGTCTCACGGGCTCTCCTATGGCTACACCTTC. Residues: CASSHGLSYGYTF. This chain joins TRBV19 and TRBJ1-2; D gene unclear. Trimming removed 11 bases from V and 4 bases from J, with 17 bases in between. Germline lookup yields CDR1 LNHDA and CDR2 SQIVND (reference sequence). The CDR3 sequence is 13 residues long.

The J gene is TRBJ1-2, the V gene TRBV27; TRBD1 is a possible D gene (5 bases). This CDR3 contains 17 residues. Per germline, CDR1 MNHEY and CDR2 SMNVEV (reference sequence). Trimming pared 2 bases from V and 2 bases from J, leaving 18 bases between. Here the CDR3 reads CASSLMGGTWTNYGYTF. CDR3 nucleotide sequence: TGTGCCAGCAGTTTAATGGGGGGAACCTGGACAAACTATGGCTACACCTTC.

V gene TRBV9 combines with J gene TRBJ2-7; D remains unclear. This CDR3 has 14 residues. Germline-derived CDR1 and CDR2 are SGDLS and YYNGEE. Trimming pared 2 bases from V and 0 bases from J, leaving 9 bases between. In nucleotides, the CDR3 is TGTGCCAGCAGCGTGGCGTTAAGCTCCTACGAGCAGTACTTC. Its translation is CASSVALSSYEQYF.

The CDR3 DNA follows: TGTGCCAGCAGCTTAATGAGACTAGCGTCGAGCTCCTACGAGCAGTACTTC. Its translation is CASSLMRLASSSYEQYF. V is TRBV7-3 and J is TRBJ2-7; 8 bases are shared with TRBD2. Trimming took 1 base from V and 0 from J; bases not matched to a gene: 8. Germline CDR1 and CDR2: SGHTA and FQGTGA. The CDR3 extends over 17 amino acids.

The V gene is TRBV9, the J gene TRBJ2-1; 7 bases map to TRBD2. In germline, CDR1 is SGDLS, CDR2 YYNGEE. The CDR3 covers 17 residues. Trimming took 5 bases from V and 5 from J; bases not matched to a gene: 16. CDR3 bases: TGTGCCAGCAGACCTTCCCTGGGGGGGGGTGACCACAATGAGCAGTTCTTC. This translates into CASRPSLGGGDHNEQFF.

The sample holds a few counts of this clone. Written as DNA, the CDR3 is TGCGCCAGCAGCCGCCTATGGGGACAGGGGCGAAGCGGCAATCAGCCCCAGCATTTT. Protein: CASSRLWGQGRSGNQPQHF. The J gene is TRBJ1-5, the V gene TRBV4-1; TRBD1 agrees at 10 bases. Per germline, CDR1 MGHRA and CDR2 YSYEKL. V was clipped by 4 bases and J by 2 bases; unmatched bases: 14. This CDR3 contains 19 residues.

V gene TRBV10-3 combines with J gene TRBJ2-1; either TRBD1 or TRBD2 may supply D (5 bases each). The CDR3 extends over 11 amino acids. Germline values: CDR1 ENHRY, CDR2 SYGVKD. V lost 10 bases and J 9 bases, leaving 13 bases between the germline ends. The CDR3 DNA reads TGTGCCACCCTGGGGGTTTCTGAGCAGTTCTTC. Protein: CATLGVSEQFF.